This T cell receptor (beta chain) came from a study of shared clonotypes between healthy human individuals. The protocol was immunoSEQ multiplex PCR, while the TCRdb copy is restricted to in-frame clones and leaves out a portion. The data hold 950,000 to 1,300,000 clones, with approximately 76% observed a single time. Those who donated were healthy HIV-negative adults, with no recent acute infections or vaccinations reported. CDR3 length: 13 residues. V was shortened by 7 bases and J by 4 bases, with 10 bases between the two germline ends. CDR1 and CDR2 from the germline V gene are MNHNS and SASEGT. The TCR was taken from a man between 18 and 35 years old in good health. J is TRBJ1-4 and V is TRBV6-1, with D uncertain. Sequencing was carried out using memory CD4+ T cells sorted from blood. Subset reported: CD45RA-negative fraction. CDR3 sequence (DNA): TGTGCCAGCAATCCCCAGGATAATGAAAAACTGTTTTTT. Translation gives CASNPQDNEKLFF.